This T cell receptor beta chain is drawn from a study of shared clonotypes between healthy human individuals. As regards this clone: Its antigen is undetermined.

Libraries were prepared by immunoSEQ multiplex PCR; TCRdb keeps only in-frame clonotypes and omits some of them. The sample includes millions of clones, approximately 95% of them seen just once. Study results and caveats: It was the non-shared clonotypes that had lower generation probabilities than clonotypes shared by all four donors.

Trimming left V 9 bases short and J 3 bases short, with 9 bases between. CDR3 length: 12 amino acids. Germline V lookup: CDR1 SNHLY, CDR2 FYNNEI. The chain couples TRBV2 to TRBJ1-3; a weak D match, TRBD1 (5 bases). The receptor was derived from a man younger than 35 in good health. Some clones in this sample may be carry-over from other donors' samples. Specimen: naive CD4+ T cells from PBMCs. The subset here: CD45RA+ positively selected. The CDR3 loop reads CARRGSGNTIYF. The CDR3 region has the DNA TGTGCCAGGAGGGGTAGTGGAAACACCATATATTTT.